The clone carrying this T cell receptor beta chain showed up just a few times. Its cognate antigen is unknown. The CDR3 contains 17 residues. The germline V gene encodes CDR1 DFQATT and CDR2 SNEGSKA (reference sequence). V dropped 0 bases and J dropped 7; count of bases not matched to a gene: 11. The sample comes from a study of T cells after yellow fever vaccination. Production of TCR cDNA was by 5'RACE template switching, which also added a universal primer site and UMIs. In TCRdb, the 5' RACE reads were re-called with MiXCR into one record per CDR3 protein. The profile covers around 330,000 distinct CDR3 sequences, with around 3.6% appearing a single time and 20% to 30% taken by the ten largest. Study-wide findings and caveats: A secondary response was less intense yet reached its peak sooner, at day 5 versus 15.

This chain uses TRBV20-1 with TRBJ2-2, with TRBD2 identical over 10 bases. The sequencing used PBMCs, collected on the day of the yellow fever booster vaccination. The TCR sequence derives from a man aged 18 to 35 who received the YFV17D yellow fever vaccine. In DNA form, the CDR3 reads TGCAGTGCTAGAGATTCATCAGCGGGGGGGCCGCACGGGGAGCTGTTTTTT. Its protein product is CSARDSSAGGPHGELFF.